A selection of T cell receptor beta chains follows, all from one sample in a study of CD8 T cells in ankylosing spondylitis. MiXCR, run by TCRdb on the 5' RACE reads, gives a single entry per CDR3 protein. Among about 200,000 distinct CDR3 sequences listed, 20% to 30% were seen once. The sequencing input was blood, either unsorted or a sorted T cell fraction (not recorded which). The receptors come from a male donor with ankylosing spondylitis or in good health (not recorded which). The CDR3 runs from the conserved cysteine through the conserved F or W. The order of the fields is V gene, D gene, clone size, CDR3 protein. D genes are given only for firm matches. Not all rows give a size; the values are once, few, many and, for expanded clones, a class.

TRBV6-5,NA,NA,CASSYAGADQPQHF
TRBV5-1,NA,NA,CASSLRRQGRDTQYF
TRBV6-2/TRBV6-3,TRBD2,NA,CASSSGLAGLTGELFF
TRBV29-1,TRBD2,NA,CSVSGLAASSTDTQYF
TRBV20-1,TRBD2,NA,CSVCGSHSYNEQFF
TRBV27,TRBD1,NA,CASRTTGQGVNEQYF
TRBV7-3,NA,many,CASSSGGRSREQFF
TRBV20-1,NA,NA,CSARDFRVLQETQYF
TRBV20-1,NA,many,CSARDPGQGGTGELFF
TRBV18,TRBD2,many,CASSPFGTSGGLNEQFF
TRBV11-1,TRBD1,once,CASSRDREEQYF
TRBV20-1,TRBD1,NA,CSARDRGQGHNSPLHF
TRBV5-1,NA,few,CASSFARPEDTQYF
TRBV29-1,NA,few,CSVEGAGEHEQYF
TRBV20-1,TRBD2,NA,CTPTSVHTDTQYF
TRBV5-1,NA,few,CASSLEGRVDQPQHF
TRBV20-1,TRBD2,many,CSATRTSQETQYF
TRBV2,NA,many,CASSEGRNTIYF
TRBV29-1,NA,NA,CSVGDSNGYTF
TRBV6-2/TRBV6-3,TRBD1,many,CASTAFGQGPMEQYF
TRBV6-2/TRBV6-3,NA,many,CASRSGILGNQPQHF
TRBV20-1,TRBD1,NA,CSANDRASGNTIYF
TRBV6-1,TRBD1,many,CASSRGDSQETQYF
TRBV5-1,TRBD2,many,CASSLNSGSGEQFF
TRBV20-1,NA,few,CSATDGQETQYF
TRBV4-1,TRBD1,many,CASSHDRVNQPQHF
TRBV5-6,NA,few,CASSQVSGVHGYTF
TRBV29-1,NA,NA,CSVGISPSQAFF
TRBV5-1,NA,many,CASSPTVIAATDTQYF
TRBV10-3,NA,many,CAISSTATNEKLFF
TRBV12-3/TRBV12-4,TRBD2,many,CASSWAGAPDTQYF
TRBV6-1,TRBD2,NA,CASSESAGWADTQYF
TRBV28,TRBD1,many,CASALGTGLSGNTIYF
TRBV11-2,NA,many,CASSSPGRQNTEAFF
TRBV4-1,NA,many,CASSQEGHSSYNEQFF
TRBV5-1,NA,NA,CASSPLGGETNEKLFF
TRBV11-2,NA,few,CASSLGALKSPELSLNTQYF
TRBV12-3/TRBV12-4,NA,NA,CASSPPGHHTQYF
TRBV5-1,TRBD2,many,CASSLREGTPETQYF
TRBV18,NA,NA,CASSQGSGNTIYF
TRBV7-3,TRBD1,many,CASSFRTGGTSYNEQFF
TRBV4-1,TRBD2,NA,CASGHGTSGSFQETQYF
TRBV7-2,TRBD2,many,CASSLQGLGGEQFF
TRBV20-1,NA,many,CSARPRERNSGNTIYF
TRBV5-5,TRBD2,NA,CASSYLRGTSYNEQFF
TRBV12-3/TRBV12-4,TRBD2,NA,CASSLSPGGSTDTQYF
TRBV6-1,NA,NA,CASSRDTSDIQYF
TRBV20-1,NA,few,CSGEGGAADTQYF
TRBV29-1,TRBD2,few,CSVESASGRKSIEQFF
TRBV18,NA,many,CASSPNTFYEQYF
TRBV5-6,NA,few,CASSSDGLSYF
TRBV10-3,NA,many,CAIRQAINEKLFF
TRBV29-1,NA,many,CSALYSQETQYF
TRBV7-2,NA,NA,CASSFKGAGANVLTF
TRBV18,NA,many,CASSFERAPNNEQFF
TRBV5-1,NA,many,CASSSGISDYGYTF
TRBV7-2,TRBD2,many,CASSWGTSGSQFF
TRBV12-3/TRBV12-4,NA,many,CASSFTRVDNEQFF
TRBV20-1,NA,few,CSARDPRRPGAKNIQYF